A single sample gave rise to the 12 T cell receptor beta chains below, sequenced in a study of OX40 agonist ivuxolimab in advanced cancers. Generated by immunoSEQ multiplex PCR, the TCRdb table keeps only in-frame clones and is missing some. The sample holds roughly 93,000 clones, under 85% seen once. The material sequenced was CD4+ or CD8+ T cells sorted from blood, taken in a trial of the OX40 agonist ivuxolimab. The receptors shown here come from an adult with an advanced solid tumor such as melanoma, head and neck, liver or kidney cancer.

The rearrangement links TRBV7-2 to TRBJ2-1, with 7 bases matching TRBD1. The germline V gene encodes CDR1 SGHTA and CDR2 FQGNSA. The V and J ends lost 3 bases and 12 bases, in that order; junction bases with no gene match: 8. The CDR3 is 13 residues long. CDR3 loop: CASSFTGVYGQFF. The CDR3 bases are TGTGCCAGCAGCTTCACAGGGGTTTACGGGCAGTTCTTC.

This clone was detected only once. V gene TRBV4-3 combines with J gene TRBJ1-2, with D perhaps matching TRBD1 (5 bases). CDR1 is LGHNA and CDR2 is YSLEER in the germline V gene. The CDR3 sequence is 16 residues long. The V end was cut by 0 bases, the J end by 2 bases, with 13 bases between. CDR3 sequence reads: CASSQDPRGRNYGYTF. The CDR3 nucleotides read TGCGCCAGCAGCCAAGATCCGAGGGGCAGGAACTATGGCTACACCTTC.

V is TRBV7-9 and J is TRBJ1-3; unclear D gene. Germline CDR1 and CDR2: SEHNR and FQNEAQ (reference sequence). The CDR3 sequence is 17 residues long. The germline V and J ends were trimmed by 3 bases and 0 bases, with 15 bases remaining between them. CDR3 sequence reads: CASSFYAPGGSGNTIYF. As DNA, the CDR3 is TGTGCCAGCAGCTTCTATGCTCCGGGAGGCTCTGGAAACACCATATATTTT.

The chain joins TRBV6-5 to TRBJ1-3; D call uncertain. V was cut by 2 bases and J by 4 bases, with 12 bases left in between. CDR1 is MNHEY and CDR2 is SVGAGI in the germline V gene. The CDR3 is made up of 15 amino acids. CDR3 sequence (DNA): TGTGCCAGCAGTTACGAGGCGGGGTTAGGAAACACCATATATTTT. Translation gives CASSYEAGLGNTIYF.

The rearrangement uses TRBV5-1 and TRBJ2-2; D unclear. The CDR3 consists of 16 residues. Per the germline V gene, CDR1 is SGHRS and CDR2 is YFSETQ. Deletions cut 4 bases from V and 3 bases from J, with 16 bases between. For the CDR3, the DNA is TGCGCCAGCAGCGTCACGGGCCCGCTTGACACCGGGGAGCTGTTTTTT. Protein product: CASSVTGPLDTGELFF.

The CDR3 coding sequence is TGTGCCAGTAAGAACAGGGGGCAAGGGAACACCGGGGAGCTGTTTTTT. Protein product: CASKNRGQGNTGELFF. This sequence joins TRBV19 and TRBJ2-2, with 9 nucleotides matching TRBD1. CDR3 size: 16 residues. CDR1 and CDR2 (germline): LNHDA, SQIVND (reference sequence). The junction had 7 bases not matched to a gene; V was cut back by 7 bases and J by 1 base.

The genes are TRBV2 and TRBJ2-6; D call uncertain. Germline V gene sequence: CDR1 SNHLY, CDR2 FYNNEI. There are 16 residues in the CDR3. The V gene lost 2 bases and the J gene lost 2 bases, with 10 bases spanning the gap. DNA of the CDR3: TGTGCCAGCAGTGAACGGGCAGGAACTGGGGCCAACGTCCTGACTTTC. Residues: CASSERAGTGANVLTF. The whole variable domain, filled in from reference TRBV2 and TRBJ2-6, reads EPEVTQTPSHQVTQMGQEVILRCVPISNHLYFYWYRQILGQKVEFLVSFYNNEISEKSEIFDDQFSVERPDGSNFTLKIRSTKLEDSAMYFCASSERAGTGANVLTFGAGSRLTVL.

The rearrangement joins TRBV6-1 to TRBJ2-5; TRBD2 might be the D (6 bases). Per germline, CDR1 MNHNS and CDR2 SASEGT. Trimming pared 4 bases from V and 0 bases from J, leaving 15 bases between. The CDR3 covers 16 residues. The CDR3 is CASSAYKGGYQETQYF. For the CDR3, the DNA is TGTGCCAGCAGTGCGTACAAAGGAGGGTACCAAGAGACCCAGTACTTC.

This clone was observed a handful of times. The chain recombines TRBV29-1 with TRBJ2-5; D unclear. Germline CDR1 is SQVTM and CDR2 is ANQGSEA. This CDR3 spans 12 amino acids. Trimming shortened V by 0 bases and J by 2 bases, and 4 bases separated the two germline ends. CDR3 in amino acids: CSVEEGQETQYF. The DNA of the CDR3 is TGCAGCGTTGAAGAGGGTCAAGAGACCCAGTACTTC. The full variable domain, with the rest looked up from reference TRBV29-1 and TRBJ2-5, is SAVISQKPSRDICQRGTSLTIQCQVDSQVTMMFWYRQQPGQSLTLIATANQGSEATYESGFVIDKFPISRPNLTFSTLTVSNMSPEDSSIYLCSVEEGQETQYFGPGTRLLVL.

The chain employs TRBV10-1 and TRBJ1-3; 7 positions match TRBD1. The CDR3 totals 13 residues. V was clipped by 6 bases and J by 2 bases; unmatched bases: 1. The V gene's germline CDR1 is WNHNN and CDR2 SYGVQD (reference sequence). DNA for the CDR3: TGCGCCAGCAGCGGACAGGCTGGAAACACCATATATTTT. It translates to CASSGQAGNTIYF.

Worth noting for this clone: This sample includes further DNA sequences coding for the same CDR3. This rearrangement joins TRBV7-9 to TRBJ1-5, with D unresolved. V was clipped by 3 bases and J by 4 bases, with 4 bases between them. CDR3 length: 12 amino acids. Germline lookup yields CDR1 SEHNR and CDR2 FQNEAQ (reference sequence). The CDR3 DNA sequence: TGTGCCAGCAGCTTGGGGAATCAGCCCCAGCATTTT. Its translation is CASSLGNQPQHF.

V gene TRBV7-3 combines with J gene TRBJ2-1; 15 bases are a match to TRBD2. V lost 4 bases, J lost 6 bases, and 10 bases stayed unmatched. CDR3 size: 18 residues. The V gene's germline CDR1 is SGHTA and CDR2 FQGTGA. The DNA for the CDR3 is TGTGCCAGCAGCTCCGGACTAGCGGGGGGGCGTGTAAGCAATGAGCAGTTCTTC. The encoded protein is CASSSGLAGGRVSNEQFF.